The TCR beta chain described here comes from a study of molecular identifiers for immune sequencing clone quantification. Study conclusions and caveats: Spiked Jurkat TCR RNA equivalent to one cell reportedly surfaced among some 1 million naive cells.

One entry per CDR3 protein results from TCRdb running MiXCR on the PCR reads. The sample records hundreds of thousands of distinct CDR3 sequences, 25% being singletons. The V end lost 4 bases, the J end lost 5 bases, and 8 bases lay between the germline ends. CDR3 length equals 12 residues. Germline lookup yields CDR1 SGHVS and CDR2 FNYEAQ. Comment on this clonotype: Antigen: not known. This sequence may be a read error, since a much larger clone differs from it by one base. The conserved phenylalanine or tryptophan is not found at the CDR3 terminus, so this likely reflects a read error.

Sequencing input: naive CD8+ T cells from blood, with Jurkat cell RNA spiked in. As to subset: FACS-sorted CD8+CD4-CCR7+CD45RA+ naive T cells. The TCR sequence derives from a human donor in good health. Some libraries in this study had Jurkat cell RNA spiked in. The rearrangement uses TRBV7-6 and TRBJ1-1; no firm D call. CDR3 DNA: TGTGCCAGCAGCTCTTTGATTACTGAAGCTTTCTCT. It yields the protein CASSSLITEAFS.